The subject of this entry is one T cell receptor beta chain. Looked up from germline, CDR1 is MGHRA and CDR2 is YSYEKL. Trimming pared 1 base from V and 0 bases from J, leaving 9 bases between. The CDR3 sequence is 16 residues long. The TCR beta library used iRepertoire HTBI primers with Arm-PCR amplification of CDR3. TCRdb fed the multiplex PCR reads into MiXCR, producing one record per CDR3 protein. Counted here are 380,000 or so distinct CDR3 sequences, 15% to 20% occurring once; the ten biggest clones make up over 20%. This record comes from a study of regulatory T cells in long-lasting Graves disease. Indicated time point: newly diagnosed GD, antithyroid drugs for less than 3 months. PBMC RNA served as the TCR library source. Criteria from the American Thyroid Association guidelines were applied to diagnose Graves' disease. These data are also associated with another study on T cells in Graves' hyperthyroidism and ophthalmopathy. As that report states: Diagnosis of hyperthyroidism was new in patients aged 18 to 65, and its duration was under 2 months. Each diagnosis drew on symptoms, thyroxine, TRAb, thyroid ultrasound and orbital computed tomography findings. TCR CDR3 regions were first amplified by RT-PCR with HTBI primers.

The material sequenced was peripheral blood mononuclear cells (PBMCs), taken at new diagnosis, from a patient treated with antithyroid drugs. This chain links TRBV4-1 with TRBJ1-4; no definite D call. The receptor comes from a young woman with Graves disease. Here the CDR3 reads CASSQAPPATNEKLFF. CDR3 DNA: TGCGCCAGCAGCCAAGCCCCCCCTGCAACTAATGAAAAACTGTTTTTT.